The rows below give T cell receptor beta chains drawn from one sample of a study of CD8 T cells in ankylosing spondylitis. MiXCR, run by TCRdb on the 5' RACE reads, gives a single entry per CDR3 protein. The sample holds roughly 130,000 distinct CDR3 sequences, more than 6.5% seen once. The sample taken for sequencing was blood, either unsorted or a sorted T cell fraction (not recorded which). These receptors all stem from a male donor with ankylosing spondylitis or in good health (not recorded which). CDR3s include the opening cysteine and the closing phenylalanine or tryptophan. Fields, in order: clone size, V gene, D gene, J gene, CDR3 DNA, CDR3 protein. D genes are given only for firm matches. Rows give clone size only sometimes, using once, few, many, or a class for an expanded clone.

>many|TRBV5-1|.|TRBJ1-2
TGCGCCAGCGGTTCAGAAGGGTCCTATGGCTACACCTTC
CASGSEGSYGYTF
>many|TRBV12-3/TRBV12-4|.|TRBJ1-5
TGTGCCAGCAATAAACAGGGTAGCAATCAGCCCCAGCATTTT
CASNKQGSNQPQHF
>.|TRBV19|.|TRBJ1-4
TGTGCCAGTAGTTTCGTCTTCGCAACTAATGAAAAACTGTTTTTT
CASSFVFATNEKLFF
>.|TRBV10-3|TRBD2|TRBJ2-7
TGTGCCACCCACCCCGGTGGGACTATTAACGAGCAGTACTTC
CATHPGGTINEQYF
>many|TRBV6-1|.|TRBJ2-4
TGTGCCAGCGCATTCAGAGCCAAAAACATTCAGTACTTC
CASAFRAKNIQYF
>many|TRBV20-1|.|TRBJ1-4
TGCAGTGCTATGCAGGGAGGGGGGGGGATCAACTCTAATGAAAAACTGTTTTTT
CSAMQGGGGINSNEKLFF
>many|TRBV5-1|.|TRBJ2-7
TGCGCCAGCAGCTTTCCGGCAACAGGGACCTACGAGCAGTACTTC
CASSFPATGTYEQYF
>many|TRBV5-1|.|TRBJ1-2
TGCGCCAGCAGCTTGGGCCAGTACGATGGCTACACCTTC
CASSLGQYDGYTF
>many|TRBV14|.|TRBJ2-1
TGTGCCAGCAGCCAAGAGACTCCACCCCCCTACAATGAGCAGTTCTTC
CASSQETPPPYNEQFF
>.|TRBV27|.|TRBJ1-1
TGTGCCAGCAGTCCACGGAGGGGGAACACTGAAGCTTTCTTT
CASSPRRGNTEAFF
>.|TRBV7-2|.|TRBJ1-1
TGTGCCAGCAGCCCTTCCTCTGGATTGACTGAAGCTTTCTTT
CASSPSSGLTEAFF
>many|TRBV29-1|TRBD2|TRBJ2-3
TGCAGCGTGCCACTAGCGGGAGTAACAGATACGCAGTATTTT
CSVPLAGVTDTQYF
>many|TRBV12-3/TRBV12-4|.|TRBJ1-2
TGTGCCAGCAGCCCCCATTCCTATGGCTACACCTTC
CASSPHSYGYTF
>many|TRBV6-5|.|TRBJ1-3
TGTGCCAGCAGTTACACAGCGGTAGGGGGCTCTGGAAACACCATATATTTT
CASSYTAVGGSGNTIYF
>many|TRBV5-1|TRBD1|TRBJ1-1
TGCGCCAGCAGCGGACAGGGTTTCACTGAAGCTTTCTTT
CASSGQGFTEAFF
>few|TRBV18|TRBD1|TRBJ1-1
TGTGCCAGCTCTCAAACGACAGGGGCGGACACTGAAGCTTTCTTT
CASSQTTGADTEAFF
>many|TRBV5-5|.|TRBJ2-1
TGTGCCAGCAGCTTTAGGGACCCCCCGGGCTCCTACAATGAGCAGTTCTTC
CASSFRDPPGSYNEQFF
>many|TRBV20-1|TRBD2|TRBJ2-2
TGCAGTGCTACCGGGACTAGCGGGGAGAACACCGGGGAGCTGTTTTTT
CSATGTSGENTGELFF
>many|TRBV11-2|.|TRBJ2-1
TGTGCCAGCAGCTTAGTCACCTACAATGAGCAGTTCTTC
CASSLVTYNEQFF
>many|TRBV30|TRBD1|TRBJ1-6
TGTGCCTGGAGTGACAGGGGGCTCAATTCACCCCTCCACTTT
CAWSDRGLNSPLHF
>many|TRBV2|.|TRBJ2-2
TGTGCGGACTCCCGGGGGGCCTACACCGGGGAGCTGTTTTTT
CADSRGAYTGELFF
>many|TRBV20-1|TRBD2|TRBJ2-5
TGCAGTGCGTTAGCGGGGGAGGCAAGGCAGACCCAGTACTTC
CSALAGEARQTQYF
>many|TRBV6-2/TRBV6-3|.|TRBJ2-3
TGTGCCAGCAGTTATCTTCTAGCGAGGGATACGCAGTATTTT
CASSYLLARDTQYF
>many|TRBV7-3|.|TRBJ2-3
TGTGCCAGCAGCCCGCACGGGGGTGGTTACACAGATACGCAGTATTTT
CASSPHGGGYTDTQYF
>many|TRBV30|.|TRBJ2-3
TGTGCCTGGGGGGGGGGCCGGGGAGCAGATACGCAGTATTTT
CAWGGGRGADTQYF
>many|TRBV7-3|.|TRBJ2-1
TGTGCCAGCGCGCCCCAAGGACACGGGCGGGGTGAGCAGTTCTTC
CASAPQGHGRGEQFF
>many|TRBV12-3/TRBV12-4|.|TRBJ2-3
TGTGCCAGCAGTTTCCAAGTCGCCGCAGATACGCAGTATTTT
CASSFQVAADTQYF
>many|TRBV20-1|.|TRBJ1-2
TGCAGTGCTAGGGGGTCGAGGGGGAGCTATGGCTACACCTTC
CSARGSRGSYGYTF
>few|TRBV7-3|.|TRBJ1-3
TGTGCCAGCAGCCGGTCGGGAGGGACGGACCCCTCTGGAAACACCATATATTTT
CASSRSGGTDPSGNTIYF
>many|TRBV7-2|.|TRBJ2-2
TGTGCCAGCAGCGCACTCGGGGGAAACACCGGGGAGCTGTTTTTT
CASSALGGNTGELFF
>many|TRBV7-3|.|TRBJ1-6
TGTGCCAGCAGCTTAACCAGGAATTCACCCCTCCACTTT
CASSLTRNSPLHF
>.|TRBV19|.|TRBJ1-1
TGTGCCAGTAGTGGAGGGGTGGGCACTGAAGCTTTCTTT
CASSGGVGTEAFF
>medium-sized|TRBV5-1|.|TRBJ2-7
TGCGCCAGCAGCTGGGACAAGTCCTACGAGCAGTACTTC
CASSWDKSYEQYF
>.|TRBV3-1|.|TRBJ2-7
TGTGCCAGCAAATCTACCTACGAGCAGTACTTC
CASKSTYEQYF
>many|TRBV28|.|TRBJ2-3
TGTGCCAGCAGTTTTTCTGGGGGAGATACGCAGTATTTT
CASSFSGGDTQYF
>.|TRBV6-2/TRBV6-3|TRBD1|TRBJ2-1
TGTGCCAGCACCGGACAACCGGGACAGGGATCTAATGAGCAGTTCTTC
CASTGQPGQGSNEQFF
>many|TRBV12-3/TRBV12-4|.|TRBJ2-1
TGTGCCAGCACTTCGAGTGGCCGCTACAATGAGCAGTTCTTC
CASTSSGRYNEQFF
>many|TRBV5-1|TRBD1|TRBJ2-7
TGCGCCAGCAGCTGGCCCCGACAGGGGGCCTACGAGCAGTACTTC
CASSWPRQGAYEQYF
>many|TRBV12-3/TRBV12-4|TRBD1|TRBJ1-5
TGTGCCAGCAGTGGAACAGGGGCGATCGGGCCCCAGCATTTT
CASSGTGAIGPQHF
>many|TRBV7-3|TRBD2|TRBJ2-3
TGTGCCAGCAGCCCACTAGCGGGACTGACAGATACGCAGTATTTT
CASSPLAGLTDTQYF
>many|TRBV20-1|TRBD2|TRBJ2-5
TGCAGTGCCATAGCACTAGCGGGGCAAGAGACCCAGTACTTC
CSAIALAGQETQYF
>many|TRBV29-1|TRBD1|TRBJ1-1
TGCAGCGTTGAAGGGGGACAGGGCGACACTGAAGCTTTCTTT
CSVEGGQGDTEAFF
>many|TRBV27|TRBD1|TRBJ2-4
TGTGCCAGCAGTCCCCAGGGGGCTCGAAACATTCAGTACTTC
CASSPQGARNIQYF
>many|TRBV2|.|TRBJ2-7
TGTGCCAGCAGTGGTCTCCCTTCCTACGAGCAGTACTTC
CASSGLPSYEQYF